These T cell receptor beta chains were read from a single sample in a study of regulatory T cells in long-lasting Graves disease. TCRdb fed the multiplex PCR reads into MiXCR, producing one record per CDR3 protein. The data contain around 420,000 distinct CDR3 sequences, 15% of them singletons. The sequencing here drew on peripheral blood mononuclear cells (PBMCs), taken at new diagnosis, from a patient treated with antithyroid drugs. The receptor source for this set is a female donor with Graves disease. Both conserved end residues are part of each CDR3. A D gene is named only where the DNA matches it firmly. A clone size is listed for some rows: how often the clone was seen (once, few, many), or a class if it is expanded.

-	TRBV7-2	TRBJ2-1	many	CASSLLTYNEQFF	TGTGCCAGCAGCTTATTAACCTACAATGAGCAGTTCTTC
-	TRBV12-3/TRBV12-4	TRBJ1-2	many	CASSFSGGSNYGYTF	TGTGCCAGCAGTTTTTCGGGCGGGTCGAACTATGGCTACACCTTC
-	TRBV24-1	TRBJ1-2	many	CATSDDTHYGYTF	TGTGCCACCAGTGATGACACCCACTATGGCTACACCTTC
TRBD1	TRBV12-3/TRBV12-4	TRBJ1-6	once	CASSLGQDFYNSPLHF	TGTGCCAGCAGTCTGGGACAGGATTTCTATAATTCACCCCTCCACTTT
-	TRBV29-1	TRBJ2-2	-	CSADLTVNTGELFF	TGCAGCGCTGATCTGACGGTGAACACCGGGGAGCTGTTTTTT
-	TRBV6-2/TRBV6-3	TRBJ1-3	-	CASCRSLSGNTIYF	TGTGCCAGCTGTCGTTCTCTCTCTGGAAACACCATATATTTT
-	TRBV7-9	TRBJ1-1	many	CASSFEMNTEAFF	TGTGCCAGCAGCTTTGAGATGAACACTGAAGCTTTCTTT
TRBD1	TRBV12-3/TRBV12-4	TRBJ1-2	many	CASRGGQGDYGYTF	TGTGCCAGCAGGGGGGGACAGGGGGACTATGGCTACACCTTC
TRBD1	TRBV9	TRBJ1-2	many	CASRDRDYGYTF	TGTGCCAGCAGGGACAGGGACTATGGCTACACCTTC
-	TRBV6-2/TRBV6-3	TRBJ2-7	-	CASRTYDGSSYEQYF	TGTGCCAGCAGGACGTACGACGGAAGCTCCTACGAGCAGTACTTC
-	TRBV19	TRBJ2-7	many	CASNASPNSYEQYF	TGTGCCAGTAACGCAAGCCCTAACTCCTACGAGCAGTACTTC
-	TRBV12-3/TRBV12-4	TRBJ2-3	few	CASSYFGVADTQYF	TGTGCCAGCAGTTACTTCGGGGTAGCAGATACGCAGTATTTT
-	TRBV19	TRBJ1-2	-	CASSWAAGPETF	TGTGCCAGTAGCTGGGCCGCAGGACCGGAGACCTTC
-	TRBV19	TRBJ2-7	-	CASSIAAGSYEQYF	TGTGCCAGTAGTATCGCAGCAGGGTCCTACGAGCAGTACTTC
-	TRBV12-5	TRBJ1-1	many	CASGLGTGEAFF	TGTGCTAGTGGTTTGGGTACTGGGGAAGCTTTCTTT
TRBD2	TRBV7-2	TRBJ2-7	many	CASSRTGTSGNEQYF	TGTGCCAGCAGCCGTACCGGGACTAGCGGGAACGAGCAGTACTTC
TRBD1	TRBV13	TRBJ1-1	-	CASSFGQENTEAFF	TGTGCCAGCAGCTTCGGACAGGAGAACACTGAAGCTTTCTTT
TRBD1	TRBV9	TRBJ1-3	-	CASSTEPGQLVNTIYF	TGTGCCAGCAGCACCGAACCGGGACAGTTGGTAAACACCATATATTTT
-	TRBV9	TRBJ2-1	-	CAGSQDRMEGEQFF	TGTGCCGGCAGCCAAGACAGGATGGAGGGTGAGCAGTTCTTC
TRBD1	TRBV20-1	TRBJ1-2	many	CSAPRTGVRGYGYTF	TGCAGTGCCCCACGGACAGGGGTACGTGGCTATGGCTACACCTTC
-	TRBV29-1	TRBJ2-7	few	CSVEEGGGYEQYF	TGCAGCGTTGAAGAGGGTGGGGGCTACGAGCAGTACTTC
TRBD2	TRBV3-1	TRBJ2-5	few	CAGSQDLRGGQETQYF	TGTGCCGGCAGCCAAGATCTGCGGGGGGGTCAAGAGACCCAGTACTTC
TRBD1	TRBV6-5	TRBJ1-5	-	CASSYGTGVSNQPQHF	TGTGCCAGCAGTTACGGGACAGGGGTTAGCAATCAGCCCCAGCATTTT
-	TRBV27	TRBJ2-7	many	CASSYGGSEQYF	TGTGCCAGCAGTTATGGAGGAAGCGAGCAGTACTTC
-	TRBV29-1	TRBJ1-1	-	CSVRTAPLVFF	TGCAGCGTTCGTACGGCCCCACTAGTTTTCTTT
-	TRBV11-2	TRBJ2-3	many	CASSLGTEVDTQYF	TGTGCCAGCAGCTTAGGGACAGAGGTAGATACGCAGTATTTT
-	TRBV3-1	TRBJ1-5	many	CASSLGGQGKNQPQHF	TGTGCCAGCTCCCTCGGAGGGCAGGGGAAGAATCAGCCCCAGCATTTT
-	TRBV6-2/TRBV6-3	TRBJ2-7	many	CASSSRNPMHEQYF	TGTGCCAGCAGTTCCCGGAACCCCATGCACGAGCAGTACTTC
-	TRBV3-1	TRBJ1-5	many	CASSRNSQKQPQHF	TGTGCCAGCAGCCGGAATTCCCAGAAGCAGCCCCAGCATTTT
-	TRBV6-1	TRBJ1-1	many	CASHPLGPANTEAFF	TGTGCCAGTCACCCGCTGGGACCGGCGAACACTGAAGCTTTCTTT
-	TRBV6-1	TRBJ1-5	many	CASIEQASNQPQHF	TGTGCCAGCATCGAACAGGCGAGCAATCAGCCCCAGCATTTT
-	TRBV28	TRBJ1-5	few	CASSERGVGNQPQHF	TGTGCCAGCAGTGAAAGGGGGGTTGGCAATCAGCCCCAGCATTTT
TRBD2	TRBV28	TRBJ2-1	few	CASSLPIAGHQFF	TGTGCCAGCAGTTTACCGATAGCGGGACACCAGTTCTTC
TRBD2	TRBV3-1	TRBJ2-1	-	CASTQNEGGHEQFF	TGTGCCAGCACCCAAAACGAGGGAGGGCATGAGCAGTTCTTC
-	TRBV6-1	TRBJ2-5	many	CASRGPRAQETQYF	TGTGCCAGCAGGGGGCCCAGGGCCCAAGAGACCCAGTACTTC
-	TRBV7-2	TRBJ2-1	-	CASSLKLPLRGHEQFF	TGTGCCAGCAGCTTAAAACTACCACTGAGAGGCCATGAGCAGTTCTTC
-	TRBV4-1	TRBJ1-2	many	CASSPALSNYGYTF	TGCGCCAGCAGCCCTGCACTGTCTAACTATGGCTACACCTTC
TRBD2	TRBV12-3/TRBV12-4	TRBJ2-7	many	CASGGLAGVIDEQYF	TGTGCCAGCGGGGGACTAGCGGGAGTCATCGACGAGCAGTACTTC
-	TRBV6-1	TRBJ1-5	-	CASRPPGVSQPQHF	TGTGCCAGCAGACCACCAGGGGTGAGTCAGCCCCAGCATTTT
-	TRBV12-3/TRBV12-4	TRBJ1-4	many	CASSLALGATNEKLFF	TGTGCCAGCAGTTTAGCGTTGGGTGCAACTAATGAAAAACTGTTTTTT
-	TRBV7-9	TRBJ2-1	-	CASSSLGWASSYNEQFF	TGTGCCAGCAGCTCTCTAGGGTGGGCCAGCTCCTACAATGAGCAGTTCTTC
-	TRBV27	TRBJ1-3	few	CASSLTTGNTIYF	TGTGCCAGCAGTTTAACGACAGGAAACACCATATATTTT
-	TRBV3-1	TRBJ1-2	many	CASSLKGGVGYTF	TGTGCCAGCAGCCTCAAGGGAGGGGTCGGCTACACCTTC